This T cell receptor (beta chain) derives from a study of identical twins. This clonotype has just a few counts. TCRdb re-analysed the 5' RACE reads in MiXCR, keeping a single row per CDR3 protein. This sample carries around 470,000 distinct CDR3 sequences, 11% to 15% of them seen once, and the ten largest clones take over 0.5%. The data also belong to a second study, concerning yellow fever vaccine responses in identical twins.

Sequencing was carried out using CD4+ T cells sorted from blood. This receptor was obtained from a young woman in good health.

CDR3 DNA: TGTGCCAGCAGCGATTTGGACAGGGCCAGGGACGAGCAGTACTTC. This translates into CASSDLDRARDEQYF. The V and J genes are TRBV6-2 or TRBV6-3 and TRBJ2-7; 8 nucleotides line up with TRBD1. Germline V CDR1 and CDR2: MNHEY, SVGEGT. V lost 6 bases and J lost 5; bases outside the gene matches: 12. This CDR3 contains 15 residues.